This is a list of T cell receptor beta chains from one sample in a study of PD-1 blockade in classical Hodgkin lymphoma. The data were produced by immunoSEQ multiplex PCR, yet TCRdb's version contains in-frame clones alone and is incomplete. The repertoire holds almost 85,000 clones, around 86% seen once, with approximately 22% in the top ten. Sequencing used peripheral blood mononuclear cells (PBMCs), obtained at baseline. These receptors were obtained from a human donor with classical Hodgkin lymphoma. CDR3s leave out the opening cysteine and the closing phenylalanine or tryptophan. The order of the fields is V gene, J gene, CDR3 length, CDR3 protein.

V: TRBV11-2; J: TRBJ2-2; length: 14; CDR3: ASSWLAQMFTGELF
V: TRBV15; J: TRBJ2-2; length: 12; CDR3: ATSRVRNTGELF
V: TRBV7-2; J: TRBJ2-1; length: 10; CDR3: ASSPLSNEQF
V: TRBV13; J: TRBJ2-1; length: 12; CDR3: ASRRLAGYNEQF
V: TRBV25-1; J: TRBJ2-4; length: 9; CDR3: ASSGKNIQY
V: TRBV5-1; J: TRBJ2-7; length: 16; CDR3: ASSLTPPAADLTYEQY
V: TRBV4-2; J: TRBJ2-1; length: 17; CDR3: ASSPSDRVDLAGGLGQF
V: TRBV14; J: TRBJ1-3; length: 14; CDR3: ASSQDRVSAGNTIY
V: TRBV7-9; J: TRBJ2-2; length: 17; CDR3: ASSISPGRNRGGTGELF
V: TRBV25-1; J: TRBJ2-7; length: 13; CDR3: ASSGRLAGPSEQY
V: TRBV6-1; J: TRBJ1-1; length: 10; CDR3: ASSEASGAAF
V: TRBV5-1; J: TRBJ2-1; length: 11; CDR3: ASSPGTANEQF
V: TRBV6-5; J: TRBJ1-5; length: 13; CDR3: ASSTMGQADQPQH
V: TRBV18; J: TRBJ1-1; length: 11; CDR3: ASSFSGYTEAF
V: TRBV6-5; J: TRBJ1-2; length: 12; CDR3: ASSRQGALYGYT
V: TRBV18; J: TRBJ2-4; length: 11; CDR3: ASSPTESAIVY
V: TRBV6-1; J: TRBJ1-2; length: 14; CDR3: ASSESPGRPNYGYT
V: TRBV2; J: TRBJ2-2; length: 13; CDR3: ASRLKQTGTGELF
V: TRBV28; J: TRBJ2-7; length: 10; CDR3: ASSLLGYEQY
V: TRBV18; J: TRBJ1-1; length: 12; CDR3: ASSPYREATEAF
V: TRBV27; J: TRBJ2-1; length: 12; CDR3: ASSEDLLGNEQF
V: TRBV7-2; J: TRBJ2-5; length: 13; CDR3: ASSLGAGPQGTQY
V: TRBV7-8; J: TRBJ2-3; length: 13; CDR3: ASIPLGLYTDTQY
V: TRBV30; J: TRBJ1-2; length: 11; CDR3: AWSLGQGYGYT
V: TRBV5-5; J: TRBJ2-3; length: 10; CDR3: ASSHPTDTQY
V: TRBV5-1; J: TRBJ1-1; length: 12; CDR3: ASSLTAMNTEAF
V: TRBV5-1; J: TRBJ2-5; length: 13; CDR3: ASSLTPGNQETQY
V: TRBV28; J: TRBJ2-7; length: 15; CDR3: ASSSPIRWDRAYEQY
V: TRBV4-3; J: TRBJ2-7; length: 10; CDR3: ASGQGAGEQY
V: TRBV7-2; J: TRBJ2-7; length: 14; CDR3: ASSLVGGSGPYEQY
V: TRBV4-3; J: TRBJ2-1; length: 14; CDR3: ASSQFHPGGDNEQF
V: TRBV4-1; J: TRBJ2-3; length: 12; CDR3: ASSQDGMGARQY
V: TRBV4-1; J: TRBJ2-7; length: 12; CDR3: ASSSHSGSYEQY
V: TRBV28; J: TRBJ2-7; length: 11; CDR3: ASRASLTYEQY
V: TRBV19; J: TRBJ2-7; length: 13; CDR3: ASSGRVWAPYEQY
V: TRBV18; J: TRBJ2-3; length: 15; CDR3: ASSPLGLAGSTDTQY
V: TRBV18; J: TRBJ2-2; length: 13; CDR3: ASSRTSGDTGELF
V: TRBV30; J: TRBJ1-2; length: 14; CDR3: AWSPRTGADHYGYT
V: TRBV11-2; J: TRBJ1-1; length: 9; CDR3: ASSLTVEAF
V: TRBV28; J: TRBJ1-5; length: 11; CDR3: ASSLNTAGPQH
V: TRBV7-9; J: TRBJ2-5; length: 12; CDR3: ASSRGGGQETQY
V: TRBV29-1; J: TRBJ2-3; length: 15; CDR3: SVGGTSGIIITDTQY
V: TRBV7-2; J: TRBJ2-7; length: 13; CDR3: ASSIQGAKGYEQY
V: TRBV25-1; J: TRBJ2-1; length: 12; CDR3: ASNSWGGRYEQF
V: TRBV7-2; J: TRBJ2-4; length: 15; CDR3: ASSPQTGGLGKNIQY
V: TRBV5-1; J: TRBJ2-7; length: 11; CDR3: ASSPRDTGEQY
V: TRBV7-2; J: TRBJ1-5; length: 13; CDR3: ASSLGTASNQPQH
V: TRBV15; J: TRBJ2-7; length: 15; CDR3: ATSRDPPDRSPPEQY